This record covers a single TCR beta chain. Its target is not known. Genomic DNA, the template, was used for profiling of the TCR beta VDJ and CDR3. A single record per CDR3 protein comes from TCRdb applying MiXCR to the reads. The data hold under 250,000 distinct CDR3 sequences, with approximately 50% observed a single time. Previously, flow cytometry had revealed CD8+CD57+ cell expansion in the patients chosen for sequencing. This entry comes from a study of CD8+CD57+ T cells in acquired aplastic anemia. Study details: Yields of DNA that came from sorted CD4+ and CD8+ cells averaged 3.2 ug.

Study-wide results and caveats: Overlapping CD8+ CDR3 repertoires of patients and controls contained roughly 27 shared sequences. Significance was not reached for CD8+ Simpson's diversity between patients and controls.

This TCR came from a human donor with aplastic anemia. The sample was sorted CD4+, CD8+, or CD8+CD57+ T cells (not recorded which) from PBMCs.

CDR3: CSARVFLAGISYEQYF. The CDR3 coding sequence is TGCAGTGCTAGAGTTTTCCTAGCGGGGATATCCTACGAGCAGTACTTC. The chain recombines TRBV20-1 with TRBJ2-7, with TRBD2 matching 9 bases. The germline V gene encodes CDR1 DFQATT and CDR2 SNEGSKA (reference sequence). The CDR3 consists of 16 residues. J was trimmed by 1 base and V by 1 base; bases with no gene match: 8.